Each of the 3 T cell receptor beta chains below was sequenced from the same sample in a study of cytomegalovirus exposure and HLA in healthy donors (dated by TCRdb to the late 2010s). The library was generated by the immunoSEQ multiplex PCR assay. For the multiplex PCR, a mixture combining 60 forward primers for TCR Vbeta segments and 13 reverse primers for TCR Jbeta segments was used. Here the immuneACCESS table is served through TCRdb, limited to in-frame sequences with V and J called. Missing clones are a known gap in these copies; in checked studies unresolved V genes cover under half, and the rest lacks a known reason. The sample table holds some 180,000 clones, of which roughly 80% were seen once. The ten largest clones add up to 2.5% to 3% of the sample. What was sequenced was PBMCs. These receptors originate from a female donor in good health and CMV-seronegative.

The rearrangement uses TRBV25-1 and TRBJ2-7, with unresolved D. CDR3 size: 12 residues. The V end lost 6 bases, the J end lost 2 bases, and 8 bases lay between the germline ends. Germline V gene lookup returns CDR1 MGHDK and CDR2 SYGVNS. The CDR3: CASRTAAYEQYF. The CDR3 coding sequence is TGTGCCAGCAGGACTGCCGCCTACGAGCAGTACTTC.

The V call is TRBV15, the J call TRBJ2-1; D may be TRBD1 (5 bases). The germline CDR1 and CDR2 sequences are LNHNV and YYDKDF (reference sequence). Trimming took 0 bases from V and 3 from J, leaving 18 bases between them. CDR3 size: 18 residues. CDR3 amino acids: CATSRDSPTARIYNEQFF. CDR3 in DNA: TGTGCCACCAGCAGAGACTCCCCGACAGCCCGAATCTACAATGAGCAGTTCTTC.

This rearrangement joins TRBV7-9 to TRBJ2-7; the D gene is possibly TRBD2 (6 bases). The CDR3 is made up of 13 amino acids. Germline V gene lookup returns CDR1 SEHNR and CDR2 FQNEAQ (reference sequence). V was clipped by 3 bases and J by 6 bases, with 12 bases between them. The CDR3 DNA follows: TGTGCCAGCAGCTTCCCGACTAGTTTCGAGCAGTACTTC. Amino acid sequence: CASSFPTSFEQYF.